Described below is a single T cell receptor beta chain sequence and its context. What it binds is not known. The PCR made use of 60 Vbeta and 13 Jbeta primers. This table comes from immunoSEQ multiplex PCR, and its TCRdb copy is limited to in-frame clones, with some not included. The table for this sample gives approximately 50,000 clones. These data belong to a study of cytomegalovirus exposure and HLA in healthy donors. Study details: Around four fifths of roughly 430 genotyped donors fell in the Caucasian-associated ancestry cluster.

Overall study results and limits: The number of N-insertions in an Asian-associated ancestry cluster was reportedly below the 666-donor mean in a later analysis. Reported performance of the classifier showed diagnosis of cytomegalovirus status with high specificity and sensitivity.

Germline CDR1 and CDR2: SGDLS and YYNGEE. The J segment lost 4 bases and the V segment lost 2 bases, leaving 7 bases of the junction unmatched. The CDR3 contains 15 residues. The chain recombines TRBV9 with TRBJ2-7; 9 nucleotides match TRBD1. The sequencing input was PBMCs. The clonotype comes from a female donor in good health and CMV-seronegative. CDR3 nucleotide sequence: TGTGCCAGCAGCGTTGGAGGACAGGGGTTATACGAGCAGTACTTC. It is translated as CASSVGGQGLYEQYF.